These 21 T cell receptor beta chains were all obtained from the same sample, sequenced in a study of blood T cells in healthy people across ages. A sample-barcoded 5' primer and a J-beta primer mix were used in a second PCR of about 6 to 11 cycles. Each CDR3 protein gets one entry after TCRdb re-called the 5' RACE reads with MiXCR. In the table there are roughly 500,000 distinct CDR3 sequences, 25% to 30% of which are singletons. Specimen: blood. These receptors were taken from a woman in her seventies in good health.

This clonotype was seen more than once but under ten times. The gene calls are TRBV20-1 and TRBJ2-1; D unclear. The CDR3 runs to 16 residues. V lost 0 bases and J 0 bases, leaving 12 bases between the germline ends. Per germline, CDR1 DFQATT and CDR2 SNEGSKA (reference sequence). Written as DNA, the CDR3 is TGCAGTGCTAGAGATCCTCTCCGTAACTCCTACAATGAGCAGTTCTTC. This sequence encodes CSARDPLRNSYNEQFF.

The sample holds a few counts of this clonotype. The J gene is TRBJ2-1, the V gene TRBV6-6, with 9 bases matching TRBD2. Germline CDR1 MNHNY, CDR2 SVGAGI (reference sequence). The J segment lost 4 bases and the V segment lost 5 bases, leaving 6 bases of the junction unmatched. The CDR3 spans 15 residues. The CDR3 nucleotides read TGTGCCAGCAGTAATCTAGCGGGGTCTTACAATGAGCAGTTCTTC. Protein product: CASSNLAGSYNEQFF.

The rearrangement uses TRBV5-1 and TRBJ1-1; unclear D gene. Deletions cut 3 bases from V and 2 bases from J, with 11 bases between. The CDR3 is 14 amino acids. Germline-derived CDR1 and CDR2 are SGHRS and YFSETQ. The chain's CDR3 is CASSSSWGNTEAFF. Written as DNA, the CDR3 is TGCGCCAGCAGCTCTTCGTGGGGAAACACTGAAGCTTTCTTT.

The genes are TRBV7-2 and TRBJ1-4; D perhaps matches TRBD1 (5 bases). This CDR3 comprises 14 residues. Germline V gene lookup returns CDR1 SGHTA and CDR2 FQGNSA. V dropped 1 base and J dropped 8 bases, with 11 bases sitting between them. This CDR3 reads CASSLGRVGEKLFF. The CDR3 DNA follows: TGTGCCAGCAGCTTAGGCAGGGTAGGGGAAAAACTGTTTTTT.

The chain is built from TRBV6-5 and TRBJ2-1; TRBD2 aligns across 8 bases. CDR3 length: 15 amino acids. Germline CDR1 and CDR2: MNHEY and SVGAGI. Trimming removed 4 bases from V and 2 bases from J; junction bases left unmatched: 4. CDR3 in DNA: TGTGCCAGCAGTTTAGCGGGGCAAACCTACAATGAGCAGTTCTTC. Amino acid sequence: CASSLAGQTYNEQFF.

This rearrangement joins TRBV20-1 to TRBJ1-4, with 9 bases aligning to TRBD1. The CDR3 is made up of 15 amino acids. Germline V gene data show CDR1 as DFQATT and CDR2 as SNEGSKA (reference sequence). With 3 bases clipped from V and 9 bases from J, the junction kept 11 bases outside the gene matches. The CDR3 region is CSASKGGQGAKKLFF. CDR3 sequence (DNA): TGCAGTGCTAGCAAAGGGGGACAGGGAGCGAAAAAACTGTTTTTT.

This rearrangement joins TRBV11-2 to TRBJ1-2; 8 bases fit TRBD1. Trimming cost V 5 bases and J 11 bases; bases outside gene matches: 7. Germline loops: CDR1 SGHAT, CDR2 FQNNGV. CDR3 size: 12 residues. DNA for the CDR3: TGTGCCAGCAGCACTGGGACAGGTCCTTACACCTTC. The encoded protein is CASSTGTGPYTF.

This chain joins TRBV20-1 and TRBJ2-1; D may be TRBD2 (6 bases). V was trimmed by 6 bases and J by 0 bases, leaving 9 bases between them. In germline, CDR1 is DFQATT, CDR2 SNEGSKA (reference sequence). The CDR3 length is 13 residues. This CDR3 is CSAMGGSYNEQFF. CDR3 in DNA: TGCAGTGCGATGGGGGGCTCCTACAATGAGCAGTTCTTC.

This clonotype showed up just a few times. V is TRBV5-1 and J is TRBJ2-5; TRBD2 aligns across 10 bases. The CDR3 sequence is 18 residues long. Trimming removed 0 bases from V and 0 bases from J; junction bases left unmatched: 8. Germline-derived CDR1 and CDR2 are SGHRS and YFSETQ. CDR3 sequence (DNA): TGCGCCAGCAGCTTGGCTAGCGGGGGCTCGTTGTACCAAGAGACCCAGTACTTC. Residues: CASSLASGGSLYQETQYF.

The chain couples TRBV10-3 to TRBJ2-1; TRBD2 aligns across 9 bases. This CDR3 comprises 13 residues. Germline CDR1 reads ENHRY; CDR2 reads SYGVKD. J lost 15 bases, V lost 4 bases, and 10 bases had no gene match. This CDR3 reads CAISGERGAPPFF. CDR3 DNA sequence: TGTGCCATCAGTGGGGAGCGGGGGGCCCCCCCGTTCTTC.

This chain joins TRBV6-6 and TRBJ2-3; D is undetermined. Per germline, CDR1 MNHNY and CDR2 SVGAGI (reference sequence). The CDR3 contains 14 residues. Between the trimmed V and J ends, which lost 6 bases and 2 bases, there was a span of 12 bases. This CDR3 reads CASRQDPNTDTQYF. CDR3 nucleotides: TGTGCCAGCAGGCAGGATCCTAACACAGATACGCAGTATTTT.

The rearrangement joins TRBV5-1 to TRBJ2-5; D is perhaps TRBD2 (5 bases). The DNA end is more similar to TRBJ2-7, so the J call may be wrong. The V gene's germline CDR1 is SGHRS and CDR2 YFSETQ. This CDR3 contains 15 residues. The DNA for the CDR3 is TGCGCCAGCAGCCCCGGCGGAGGCCTCACCTACGAGCAGTACTTC. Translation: CASSPGGGLTYEQYF.

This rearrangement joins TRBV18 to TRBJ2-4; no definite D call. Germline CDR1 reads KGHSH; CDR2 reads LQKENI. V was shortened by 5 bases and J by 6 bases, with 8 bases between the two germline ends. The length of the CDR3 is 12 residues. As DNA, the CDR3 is TGTGCCAGCTCAAGGCCGGCAAACATTCAGTACTTC. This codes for CASSRPANIQYF.

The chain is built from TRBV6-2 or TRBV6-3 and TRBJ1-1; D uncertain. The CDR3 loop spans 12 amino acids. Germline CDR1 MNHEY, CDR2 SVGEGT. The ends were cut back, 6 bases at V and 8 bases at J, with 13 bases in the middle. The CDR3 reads CASSATAKEAFF. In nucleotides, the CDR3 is TGTGCCAGCAGCGCTACTGCTAAAGAAGCTTTCTTT.

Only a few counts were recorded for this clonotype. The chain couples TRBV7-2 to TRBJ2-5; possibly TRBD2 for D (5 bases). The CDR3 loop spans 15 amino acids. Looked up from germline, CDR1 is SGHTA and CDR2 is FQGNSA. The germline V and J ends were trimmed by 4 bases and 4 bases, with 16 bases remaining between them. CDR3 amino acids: CASSSKGPSRETQYF. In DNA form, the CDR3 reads TGTGCCAGCAGCTCCAAGGGCCCTAGCAGAGAGACCCAGTACTTC. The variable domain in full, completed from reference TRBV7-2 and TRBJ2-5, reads GAGVSQSPSNKVTEKGKDVELRCDPISGHTALYWYRQSLGQGLEFLIYFQGNSAPDKSGLPSDRFSAERTGGSVSTLTIQRTQQEDSAVYLCASSSKGPSRETQYFGPGTRLLVL.

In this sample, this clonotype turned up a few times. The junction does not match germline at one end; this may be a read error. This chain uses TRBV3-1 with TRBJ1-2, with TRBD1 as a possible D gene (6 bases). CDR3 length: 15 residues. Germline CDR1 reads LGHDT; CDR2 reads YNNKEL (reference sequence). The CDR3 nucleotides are TGTGCCAGCAGCCAAAAGTCGACAGGCGACTACGGCTACACCTTC. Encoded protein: CASSQKSTGDYGYTF.

The CDR3: CASGWTLGEQYF. Here the CDR3 DNA reads TGTGCCAGCGGCTGGACCCTTGGGGAGCAGTACTTC. The rearrangement links TRBV7-9 to TRBJ2-7; D uncertain. The V gene lost 8 bases and the J gene lost 7 bases, with 15 bases spanning the gap. The CDR3 loop spans 12 amino acids. Germline-derived CDR1 and CDR2 are SEHNR and FQNEAQ (reference sequence).

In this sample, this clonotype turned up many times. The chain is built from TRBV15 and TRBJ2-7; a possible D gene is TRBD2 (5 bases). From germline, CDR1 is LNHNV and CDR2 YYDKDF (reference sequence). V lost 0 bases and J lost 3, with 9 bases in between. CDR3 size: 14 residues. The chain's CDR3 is CATSRDLASYEQYF. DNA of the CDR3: TGTGCCACCAGCAGAGATCTAGCAAGCTACGAGCAGTACTTC.

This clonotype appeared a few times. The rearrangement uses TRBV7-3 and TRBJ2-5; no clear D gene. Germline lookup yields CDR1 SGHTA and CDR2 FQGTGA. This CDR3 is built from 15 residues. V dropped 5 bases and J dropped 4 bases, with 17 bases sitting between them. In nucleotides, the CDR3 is TGTGCCAGCAGCCCCGCCCCAGGTGGTAGAGAGACCCAGTACTTC. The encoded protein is CASSPAPGGRETQYF.

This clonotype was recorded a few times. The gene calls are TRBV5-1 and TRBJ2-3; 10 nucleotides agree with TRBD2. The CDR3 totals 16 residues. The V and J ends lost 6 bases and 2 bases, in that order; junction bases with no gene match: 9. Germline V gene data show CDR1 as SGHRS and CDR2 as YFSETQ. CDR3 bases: TGCGCCAGCACGTCCCTTAGCGGGGGGCCCACAGATACGCAGTATTTT. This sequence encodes CASTSLSGGPTDTQYF.

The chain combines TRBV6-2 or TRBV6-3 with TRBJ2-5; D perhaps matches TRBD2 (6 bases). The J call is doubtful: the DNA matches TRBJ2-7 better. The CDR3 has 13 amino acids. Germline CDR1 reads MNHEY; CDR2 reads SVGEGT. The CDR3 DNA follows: TGTGCCAGCAACCGCGGGACCCTATACGAGCAGTACTTC. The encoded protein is CASNRGTLYEQYF.